The source of this T cell receptor beta chain is a study of shared clonotypes between healthy human individuals. Study results and caveats: Researchers found naive subsets generally carried larger estimated richness than memory subsets. Sample collection involved blood only; tissue repertoires are likely different.

Points on this clone: No antigen is known for it.

The protocol was immunoSEQ multiplex PCR, while the TCRdb copy is restricted to in-frame clones and leaves out a portion. The sample has 2,100,000 or so clones; approximately 96% are singletons. This TCR came from a young man in good health. What was sequenced was naive CD4+ T cells sorted from blood. Subset noted: CD45RA+ positively selected.

DNA of the CDR3: TGTGCCAGCAGTTTAGGCCTTTGGCAGGGAAGCTCCTACGAGCAGTACTTC. Protein sequence: CASSLGLWQGSSYEQYF. This chain links TRBV28 with TRBJ2-7; TRBD1 might be the D (5 bases). Germline V gene sequence: CDR1 MDHEN, CDR2 SYDVKM. V was shortened by 2 bases and J by 0 bases, with 17 bases between the two germline ends. This CDR3 has 17 residues.